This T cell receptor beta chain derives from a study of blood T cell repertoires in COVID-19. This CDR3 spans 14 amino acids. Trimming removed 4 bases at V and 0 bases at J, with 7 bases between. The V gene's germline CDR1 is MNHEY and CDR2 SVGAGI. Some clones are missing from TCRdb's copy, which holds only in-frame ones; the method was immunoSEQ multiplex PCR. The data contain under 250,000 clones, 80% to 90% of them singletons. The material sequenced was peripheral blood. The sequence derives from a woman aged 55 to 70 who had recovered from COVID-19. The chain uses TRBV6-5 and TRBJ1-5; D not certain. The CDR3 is CASSWSISNQPQHF. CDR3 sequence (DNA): TGTGCCAGCAGTTGGAGCATTAGCAATCAGCCCCAGCATTTT.